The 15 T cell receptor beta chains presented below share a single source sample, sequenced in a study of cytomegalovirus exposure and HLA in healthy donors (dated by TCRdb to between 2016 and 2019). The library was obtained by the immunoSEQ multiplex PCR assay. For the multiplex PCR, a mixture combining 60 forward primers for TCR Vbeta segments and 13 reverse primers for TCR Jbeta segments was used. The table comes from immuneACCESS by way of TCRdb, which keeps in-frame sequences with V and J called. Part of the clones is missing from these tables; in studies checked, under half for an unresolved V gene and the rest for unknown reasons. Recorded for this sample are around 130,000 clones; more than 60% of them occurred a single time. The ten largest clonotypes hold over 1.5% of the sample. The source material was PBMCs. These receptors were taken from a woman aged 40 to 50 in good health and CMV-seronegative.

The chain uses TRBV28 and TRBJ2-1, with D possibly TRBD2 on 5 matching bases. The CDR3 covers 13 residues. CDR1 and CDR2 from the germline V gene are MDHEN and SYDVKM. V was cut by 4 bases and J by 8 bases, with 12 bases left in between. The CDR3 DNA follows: TGTGCCAGCAGTTCCGGGGTAGTCCATGAGCAGTTCTTC. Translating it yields CASSSGVVHEQFF.

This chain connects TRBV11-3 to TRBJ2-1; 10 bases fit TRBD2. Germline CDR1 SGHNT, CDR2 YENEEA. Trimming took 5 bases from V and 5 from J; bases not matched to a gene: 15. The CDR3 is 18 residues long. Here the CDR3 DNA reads TGTGCCAGCAGCAATCTTGATCGGCTAGCGGGAGAGGACAATGAGCAGTTCTTC. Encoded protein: CASSNLDRLAGEDNEQFF.

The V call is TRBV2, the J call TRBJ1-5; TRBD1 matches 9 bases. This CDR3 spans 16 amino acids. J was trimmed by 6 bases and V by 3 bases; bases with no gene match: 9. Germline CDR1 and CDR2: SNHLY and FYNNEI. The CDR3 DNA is TGTGCCAGCAGTGATGGGGGACAGGGTCGGAGTCAGCCCCAGCATTTT. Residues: CASSDGGQGRSQPQHF.

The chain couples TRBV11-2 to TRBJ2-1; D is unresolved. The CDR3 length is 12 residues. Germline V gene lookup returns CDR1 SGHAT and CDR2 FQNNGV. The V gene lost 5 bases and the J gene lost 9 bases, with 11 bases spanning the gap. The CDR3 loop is CASSLRVSEQFF. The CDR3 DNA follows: TGTGCCAGCAGCCTCCGAGTTAGTGAGCAGTTCTTC.

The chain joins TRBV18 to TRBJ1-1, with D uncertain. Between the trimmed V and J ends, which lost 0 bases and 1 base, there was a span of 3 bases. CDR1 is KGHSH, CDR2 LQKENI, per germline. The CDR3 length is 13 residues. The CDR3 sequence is CASSPPRNTEAFF. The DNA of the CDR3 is TGTGCCAGCTCACCACCGCGGAACACTGAAGCTTTCTTT.

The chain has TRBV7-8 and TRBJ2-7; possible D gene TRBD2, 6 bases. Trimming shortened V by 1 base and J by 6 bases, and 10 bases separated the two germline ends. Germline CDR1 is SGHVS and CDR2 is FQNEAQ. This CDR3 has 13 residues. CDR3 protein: CASSLGAGSEQYF. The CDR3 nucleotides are TGTGCCAGCAGCTTAGGGGCGGGAAGCGAGCAGTACTTC.

The CDR3 DNA is TGTGCCAGCAGCTTAGGGGGCCCCTACAATGAGCAGTTCTTC. The encoded protein is CASSLGGPYNEQFF. The chain employs TRBV11-2 and TRBJ2-1; the D gene is possibly TRBD1 (5 bases). V was cut by 1 base and J by 2 bases, with 6 bases left in between. The CDR3 is made up of 14 amino acids. From germline, CDR1 is SGHAT and CDR2 FQNNGV.

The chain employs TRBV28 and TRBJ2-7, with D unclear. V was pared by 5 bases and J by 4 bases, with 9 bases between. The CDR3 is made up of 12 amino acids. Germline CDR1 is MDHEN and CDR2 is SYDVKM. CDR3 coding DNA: TGTGCCAGCAGTCCCCCTCTATACGAGCAGTACTTC. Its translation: CASSPPLYEQYF.

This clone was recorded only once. The CDR3 region has the DNA TGCGCCAGCAGCTCCCAGGGGGCGGCGTCCTACGAGCAGTACTTC. Translating gives CASSSQGAASYEQYF. V gene TRBV5-1 combines with J gene TRBJ2-7; 8 bases are shared with TRBD1. CDR3 length: 15 residues. J was trimmed by 1 base and V by 3 bases; bases with no gene match: 6. The germline CDR1 and CDR2 sequences are SGHRS and YFSETQ.

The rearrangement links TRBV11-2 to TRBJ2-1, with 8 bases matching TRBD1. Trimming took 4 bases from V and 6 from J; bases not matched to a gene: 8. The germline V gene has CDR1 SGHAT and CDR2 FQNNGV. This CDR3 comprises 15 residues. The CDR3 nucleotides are TGTGCCAGCAGCTCCCTGACAGGGGCCCGCAATGAGCAGTTCTTC. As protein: CASSSLTGARNEQFF.

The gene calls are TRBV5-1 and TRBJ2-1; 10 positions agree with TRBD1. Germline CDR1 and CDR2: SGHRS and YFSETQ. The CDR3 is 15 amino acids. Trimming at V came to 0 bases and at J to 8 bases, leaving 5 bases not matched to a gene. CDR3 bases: TGCGCCAGCAGCTTGGGGGACAGGGGAAGCCATGAGCAGTTCTTC. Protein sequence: CASSLGDRGSHEQFF.

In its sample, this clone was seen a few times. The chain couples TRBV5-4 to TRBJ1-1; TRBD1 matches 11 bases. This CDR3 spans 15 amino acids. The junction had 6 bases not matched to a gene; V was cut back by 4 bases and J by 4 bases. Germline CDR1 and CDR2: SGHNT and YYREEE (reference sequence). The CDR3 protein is CASSLGQGGGTEAFF. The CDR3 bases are TGTGCCAGCAGCCTGGGACAGGGGGGCGGCACTGAAGCTTTCTTT.

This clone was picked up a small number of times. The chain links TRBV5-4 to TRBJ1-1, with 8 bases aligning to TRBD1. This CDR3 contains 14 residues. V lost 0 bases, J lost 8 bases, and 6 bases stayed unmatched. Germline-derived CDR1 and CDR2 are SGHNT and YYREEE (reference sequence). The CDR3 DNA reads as TGTGCCAGCAGCTTGGGCCCAGGGGGCGAGGAAGCTTTCTTT. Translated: CASSLGPGGEEAFF. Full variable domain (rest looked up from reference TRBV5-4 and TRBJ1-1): ETGVTQSPTHLIKTRGQQVTLRCSSQSGHNTVSWYQQALGQGPQFIFQYYREEENGRGNFPPRFSGLQFPNYSSELNVNALELDDSALYLCASSLGPGGEEAFFGQGTRLTVV.

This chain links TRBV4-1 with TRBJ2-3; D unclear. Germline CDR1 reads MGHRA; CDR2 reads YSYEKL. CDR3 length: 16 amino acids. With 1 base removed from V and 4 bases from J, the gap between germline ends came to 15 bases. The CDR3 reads CASSQGINPRADTQYF. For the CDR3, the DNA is TGCGCCAGCAGCCAAGGAATCAACCCGCGAGCAGATACGCAGTATTTT.

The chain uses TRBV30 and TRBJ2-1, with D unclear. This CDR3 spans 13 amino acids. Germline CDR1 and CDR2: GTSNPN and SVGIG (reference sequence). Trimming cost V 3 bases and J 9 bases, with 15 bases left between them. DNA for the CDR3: TGTGCCTGGAGCGAGAAGACCCGGGTTGAGCAGTTCTTC. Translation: CAWSEKTRVEQFF.